This TCR beta chain was retrieved from a study of T cells expressing NK-cell markers. About the study: Eight donors were sequenced, seven testing HCMV-seropositive and one testing seronegative. Notes on the study in general: These clonotypes additionally ranked first within the CD3+CD56-NKG2C+ fraction of a few donors. Top CD8+ clonotypes included the dominant CD3+CD56+NKG2C+ clonotypes in 5 or 6 donors.

Comment on this clonotype: Its antigen is not identified.

From germline, CDR1 is SNHLY and CDR2 FYNNEI. This CDR3 has 13 amino acids. TCR beta cDNA was made by 5'RACE template switching with UMIs. Reanalyzing the 5' RACE reads, TCRdb keeps one entry per CDR3 protein, without DNA. Recorded for this sample: approximately 420,000 distinct CDR3 sequences. The receptor was derived from a woman aged 45-60 years in good health. Sequencing input: blood T cells: a sorted CD56 or NKG2C T cell subset, CD4+ or CD8+ T cells, or bulk PBMC T cells (not recorded which). The chain carries TRBV2 and TRBJ2-4. The CDR3 reads CASSEPGLNIQYF.